This T cell receptor (beta chain) stems from a study of CD8+CD57+ T cells in acquired aplastic anemia. Profiles of TCR beta VDJ and CDR3 were generated from a genomic DNA template. Each CDR3 protein gets one entry after TCRdb re-called the reads with MiXCR. The data hold 200,000 to 250,000 distinct CDR3 sequences, with around 43% observed a single time. Germline lookup yields CDR1 GTSNPN and CDR2 SVGIG (reference sequence). The CDR3 totals 12 residues. Trimming stripped 8 bases from V and 3 bases from J, with 11 bases between. Selection for sequencing was limited to patients who had shown CD8+CD57+ cell expansion by flow cytometry.

The J gene is TRBJ2-1, the V gene TRBV30; tentatively, D is TRBD2 (6 bases). This clonotype originated in a human donor with aplastic anemia. What was sequenced was sorted CD4+, CD8+, or CD8+CD57+ T cells (not recorded which) from PBMCs. The CDR3 nucleotides read TGTGCCCTGGGGGGAAGCTACAATGAGCAGTTCTTC. Translating it yields CALGGSYNEQFF.